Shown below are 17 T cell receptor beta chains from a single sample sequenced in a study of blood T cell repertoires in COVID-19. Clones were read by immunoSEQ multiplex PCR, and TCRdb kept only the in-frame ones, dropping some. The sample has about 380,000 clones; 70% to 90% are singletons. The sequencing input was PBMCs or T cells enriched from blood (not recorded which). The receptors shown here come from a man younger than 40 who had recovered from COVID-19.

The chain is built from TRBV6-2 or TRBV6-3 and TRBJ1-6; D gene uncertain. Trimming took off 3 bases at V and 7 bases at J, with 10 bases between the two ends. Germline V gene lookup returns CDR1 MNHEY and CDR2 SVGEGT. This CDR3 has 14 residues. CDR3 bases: TGTGCCAGCAGTTATGGGCACCTCAATTCACCCCTCCACTTT. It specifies CASSYGHLNSPLHF.

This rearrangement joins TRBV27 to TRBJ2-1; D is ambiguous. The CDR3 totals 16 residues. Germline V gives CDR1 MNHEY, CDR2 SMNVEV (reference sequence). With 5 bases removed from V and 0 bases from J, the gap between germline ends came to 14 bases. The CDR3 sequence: CASSPMTPSSYNEQFF. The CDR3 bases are TGTGCCAGCAGTCCGATGACACCCAGCTCCTACAATGAGCAGTTCTTC.

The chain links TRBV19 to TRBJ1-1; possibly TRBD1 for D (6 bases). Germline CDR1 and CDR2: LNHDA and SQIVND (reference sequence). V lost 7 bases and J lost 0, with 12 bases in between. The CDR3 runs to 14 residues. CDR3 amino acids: CASKVGQMNTEAFF. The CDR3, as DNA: TGTGCCAGTAAGGTGGGACAAATGAACACTGAAGCTTTCTTT.

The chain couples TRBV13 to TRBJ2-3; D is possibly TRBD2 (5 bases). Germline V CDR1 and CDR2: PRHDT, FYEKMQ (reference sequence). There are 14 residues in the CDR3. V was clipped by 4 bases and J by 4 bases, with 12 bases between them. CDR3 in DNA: TGTGCCAGCAGCTCTTGGGGTAGCGCAGATACGCAGTATTTT. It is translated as CASSSWGSADTQYF.

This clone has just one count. CDR3 in amino acids: CASSLGQVTNEQFF. The CDR3 region has the DNA TGTGCCAGCAGCTTAGGGCAGGTCACGAATGAGCAGTTCTTC. The V gene is TRBV7-9, the J gene TRBJ2-1; D unclear. CDR1 and CDR2 from the germline V gene are SEHNR and FQNEAQ (reference sequence). The CDR3 length is 14 residues. V was pared by 1 base and J by 7 bases, with 11 bases between.

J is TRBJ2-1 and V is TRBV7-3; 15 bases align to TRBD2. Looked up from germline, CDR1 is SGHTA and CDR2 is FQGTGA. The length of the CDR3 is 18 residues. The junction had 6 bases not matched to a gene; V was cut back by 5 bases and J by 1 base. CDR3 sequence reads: CASSPGLAGGLSYNEQFF. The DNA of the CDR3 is TGTGCCAGCAGCCCCGGACTAGCGGGGGGGCTTTCCTACAATGAGCAGTTCTTC. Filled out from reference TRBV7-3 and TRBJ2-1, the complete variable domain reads GAGVSQTPSNKVTEKGKYVELRCDPISGHTALYWYRQSLGQGPEFLIYFQGTGAADDSGLPNDRFFAVRPEGSVSTLKIQRTERGDSAVYLCASSPGLAGGLSYNEQFFGPGTRLTVL.

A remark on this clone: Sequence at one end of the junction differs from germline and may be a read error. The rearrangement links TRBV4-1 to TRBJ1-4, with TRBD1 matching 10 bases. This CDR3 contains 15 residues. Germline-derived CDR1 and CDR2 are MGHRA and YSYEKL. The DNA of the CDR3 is TGCGCCAGCAGGCGGCCGGGACAGGGGAACGAAAGACTGTTTTTT. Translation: CASRRPGQGNERLFF.

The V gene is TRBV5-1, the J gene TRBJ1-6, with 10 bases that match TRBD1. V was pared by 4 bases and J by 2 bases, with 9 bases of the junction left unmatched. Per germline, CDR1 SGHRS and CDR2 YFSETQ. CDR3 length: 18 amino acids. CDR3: CASSRAGTGEAYNSPLHF. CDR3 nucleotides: TGCGCCAGCAGCCGAGCCGGGACAGGGGAGGCCTATAATTCACCCCTCCACTTT.

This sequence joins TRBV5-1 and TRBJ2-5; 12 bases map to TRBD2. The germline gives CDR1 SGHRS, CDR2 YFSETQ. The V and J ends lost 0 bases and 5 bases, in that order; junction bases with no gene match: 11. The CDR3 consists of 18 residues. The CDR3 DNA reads TGCGCCAGCAGCTTGGAGGCTAGCGGGGGGGCATCGACGGAGACCCAGTACTTC. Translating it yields CASSLEASGGASTETQYF.

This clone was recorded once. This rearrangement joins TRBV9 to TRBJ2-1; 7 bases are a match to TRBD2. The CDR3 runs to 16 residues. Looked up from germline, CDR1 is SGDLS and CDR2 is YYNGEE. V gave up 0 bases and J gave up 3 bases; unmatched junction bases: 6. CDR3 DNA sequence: TGTGCCAGCAGCGTAGGGGAGGGGCGGTACTACAATGAGCAGTTCTTC. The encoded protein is CASSVGEGRYYNEQFF.

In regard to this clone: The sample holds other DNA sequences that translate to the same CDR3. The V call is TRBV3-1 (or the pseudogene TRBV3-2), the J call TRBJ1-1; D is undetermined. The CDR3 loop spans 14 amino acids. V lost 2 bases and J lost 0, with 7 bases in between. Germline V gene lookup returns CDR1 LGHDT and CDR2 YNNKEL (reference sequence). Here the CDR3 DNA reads TGTGCCAGCAGCCAATTACAAATGAACACTGAAGCTTTCTTT. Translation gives CASSQLQMNTEAFF.

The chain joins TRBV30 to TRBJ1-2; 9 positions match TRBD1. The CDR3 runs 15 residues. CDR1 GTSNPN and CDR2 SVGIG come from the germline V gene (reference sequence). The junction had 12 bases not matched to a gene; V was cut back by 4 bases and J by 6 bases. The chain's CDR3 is CAWMGQGKWWDGYTF. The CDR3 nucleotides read TGTGCCTGGATGGGACAGGGCAAATGGTGGGATGGCTACACCTTC. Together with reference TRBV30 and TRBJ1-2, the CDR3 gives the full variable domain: SQTIHQWPATLVQPVGSPLSLECTVEGTSNPNLYWYRQAAGRGLQLLFYSVGIGQISSEVPQNLSASRPQDRQFILSSKKLLLSDSGFYLCAWMGQGKWWDGYTFGSGTRLTVV.

CDR3 DNA sequence: TGTGCCAGCAGCTTCAGTTCTCAGCCCCAGCATTTT. Translated: CASSFSSQPQHF. This chain uses TRBV7-2 with TRBJ1-5, with D hard to call. V was clipped by 3 bases and J by 6 bases, with 6 bases between them. Germline-derived CDR1 and CDR2 are SGHTA and FQGNSA. The CDR3 contains 12 residues.

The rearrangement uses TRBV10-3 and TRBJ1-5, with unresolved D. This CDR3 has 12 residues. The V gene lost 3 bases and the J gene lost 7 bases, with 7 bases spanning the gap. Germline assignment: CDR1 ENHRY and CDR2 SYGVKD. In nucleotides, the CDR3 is TGTGCCATCAGTGAAGTGAGACAGCCCCAGCATTTT. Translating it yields CAISEVRQPQHF.

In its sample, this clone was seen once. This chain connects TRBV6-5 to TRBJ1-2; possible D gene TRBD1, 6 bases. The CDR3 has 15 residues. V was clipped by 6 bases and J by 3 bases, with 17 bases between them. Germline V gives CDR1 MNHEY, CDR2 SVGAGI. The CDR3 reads CASRAGHLRDYGYTF. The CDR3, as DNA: TGTGCCAGCAGAGCGGGACACCTACGGGACTATGGCTACACCTTC.

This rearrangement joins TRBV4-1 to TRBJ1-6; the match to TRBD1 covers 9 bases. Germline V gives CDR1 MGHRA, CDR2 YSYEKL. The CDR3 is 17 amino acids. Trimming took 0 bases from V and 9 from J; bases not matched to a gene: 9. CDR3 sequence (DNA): TGCGCCAGCAGCCAAGATGGGGGACAGGGTTTAAGTTCACCCCTCCACTTT. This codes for CASSQDGGQGLSSPLHF.

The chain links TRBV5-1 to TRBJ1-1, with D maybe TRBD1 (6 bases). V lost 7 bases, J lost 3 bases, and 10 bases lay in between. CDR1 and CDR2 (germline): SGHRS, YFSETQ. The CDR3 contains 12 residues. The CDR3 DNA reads TGCGCCAGCTCGGGACAAGACACTGAAGCTTTCTTT. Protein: CASSGQDTEAFF.